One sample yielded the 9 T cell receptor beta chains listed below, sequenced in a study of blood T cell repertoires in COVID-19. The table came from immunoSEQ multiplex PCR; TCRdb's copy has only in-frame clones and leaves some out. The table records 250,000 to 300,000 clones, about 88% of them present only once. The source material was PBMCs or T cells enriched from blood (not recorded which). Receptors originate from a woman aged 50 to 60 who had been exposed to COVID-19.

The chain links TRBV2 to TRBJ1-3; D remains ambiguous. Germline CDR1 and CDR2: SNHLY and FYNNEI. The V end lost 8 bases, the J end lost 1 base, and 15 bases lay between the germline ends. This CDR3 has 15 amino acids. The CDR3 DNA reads TGTGCCAGCCTCCGGGAAGCCGGGTCTGGAAACACCATATATTTT. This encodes CASLREAGSGNTIYF.

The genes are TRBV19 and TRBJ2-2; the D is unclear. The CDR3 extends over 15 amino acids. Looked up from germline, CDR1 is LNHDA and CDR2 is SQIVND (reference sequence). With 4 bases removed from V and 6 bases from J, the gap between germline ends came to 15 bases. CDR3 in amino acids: CASSTNTRVAGELFF. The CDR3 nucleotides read TGTGCCAGTAGTACAAACACTCGGGTCGCCGGGGAGCTGTTTTTT. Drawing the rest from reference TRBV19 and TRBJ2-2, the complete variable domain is DGGITQSPKYLFRKEGQNVTLSCEQNLNHDAMYWYRQDPGQGLRLIYYSQIVNDFQKGDIAEGYSVSREKKESFPLTVTSAQKNPTAFYLCASSTNTRVAGELFFGEGSRLTVL.

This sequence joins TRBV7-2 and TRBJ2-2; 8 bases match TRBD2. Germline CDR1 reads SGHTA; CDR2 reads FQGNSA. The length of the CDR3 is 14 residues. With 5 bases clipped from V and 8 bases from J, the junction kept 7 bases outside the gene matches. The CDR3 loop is CASSPIAGHGELFF. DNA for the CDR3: TGTGCCAGCAGCCCGATAGCGGGGCATGGGGAGCTGTTTTTT.

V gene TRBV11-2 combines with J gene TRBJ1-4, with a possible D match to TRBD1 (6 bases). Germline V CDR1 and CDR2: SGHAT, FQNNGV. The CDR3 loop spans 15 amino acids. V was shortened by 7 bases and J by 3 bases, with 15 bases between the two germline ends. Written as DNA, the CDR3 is TGTGCCAGCACCGACGCAGGGGCGCCTAATGAAAAACTGTTTTTT. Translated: CASTDAGAPNEKLFF.

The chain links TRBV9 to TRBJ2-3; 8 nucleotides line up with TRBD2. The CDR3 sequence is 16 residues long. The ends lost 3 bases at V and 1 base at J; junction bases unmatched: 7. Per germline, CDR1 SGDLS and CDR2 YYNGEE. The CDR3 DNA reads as TGTGCCAGCAGCGCGTTAGGGACTAGAGGCACAGATACGCAGTATTTT. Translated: CASSALGTRGTDTQYF.

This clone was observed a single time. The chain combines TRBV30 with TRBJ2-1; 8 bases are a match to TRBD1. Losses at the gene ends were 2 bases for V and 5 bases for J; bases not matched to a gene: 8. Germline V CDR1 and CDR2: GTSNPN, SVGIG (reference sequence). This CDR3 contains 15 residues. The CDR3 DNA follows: TGTGCCTGGAGTTCTCCGGGACAGGAGAACAATGAGCAGTTCTTC. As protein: CAWSSPGQENNEQFF.

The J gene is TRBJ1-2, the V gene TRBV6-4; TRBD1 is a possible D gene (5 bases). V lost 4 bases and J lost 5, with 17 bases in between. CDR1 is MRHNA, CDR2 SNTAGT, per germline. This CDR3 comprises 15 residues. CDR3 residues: CASSAGARGVYGYTF. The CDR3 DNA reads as TGTGCCAGCAGTGCTGGGGCTCGTGGGGTATATGGCTACACCTTC.

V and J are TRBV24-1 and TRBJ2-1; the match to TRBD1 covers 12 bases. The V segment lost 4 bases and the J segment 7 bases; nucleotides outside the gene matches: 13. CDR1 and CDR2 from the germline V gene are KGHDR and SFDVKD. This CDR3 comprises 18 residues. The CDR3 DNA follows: TGTGCCACCAGTGACCGCCAAGGGGACAGGGGGCATAAGAATGAGCAGTTCTTC. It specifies CATSDRQGDRGHKNEQFF.

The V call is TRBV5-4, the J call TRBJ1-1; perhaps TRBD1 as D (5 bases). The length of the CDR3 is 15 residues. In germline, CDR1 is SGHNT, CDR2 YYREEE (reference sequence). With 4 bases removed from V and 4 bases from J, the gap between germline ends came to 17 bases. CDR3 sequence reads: CASSPLGQMGTEAFF. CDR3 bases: TGTGCCAGCAGCCCCCTTGGACAAATGGGCACTGAAGCTTTCTTT.